In its sample, the clone carrying this T cell receptor (beta chain) was seen once. What it binds is not known. Assay used: immunoSEQ multiplex PCR; TCRdb lists only in-frame clones, some missing. The sample consists of approximately 100,000 clones, less than 90% of them appearing once. This CDR3 comprises 15 residues. Germline V gene lookup returns CDR1 MNHEY and CDR2 SVGAGI. J gave up 9 bases and V 5 bases, and 6 bases lay outside the gene matches. This sample is drawn from a study of T cell responses to AZD1222 COVID-19 vaccine. Regarding the study as a whole: Breadth and depth of Spike-specific TCRs rose after two AZD1222 doses. Epitopes outside B.1.351 and B.1.1.7 mutated regions reportedly drew nearly half of spike TCRs.

The sequenced sample was peripheral blood, obtained 28 days after the second AZD1222 dose. The rearrangement links TRBV6-5 to TRBJ1-6; 11 bases align to TRBD1. This receptor was obtained from an adult who received the AZD1222 COVID-19 vaccine. CDR3 DNA sequence: TGTGCCAGCAGTAAGGACAGGGGGCGCATTTCACCCCTCCACTTT. Protein: CASSKDRGRISPLHF.